These T cell receptor beta chains were read from a single sample in a study of beta chain features in type 1 diabetes. Profiling relied on immunoSEQ multiplex PCR, and the TCRdb table lists in-frame clones only, not all of them. The repertoire holds hundreds of thousands of clones, with less than 20% as singletons. The sequenced sample consisted of naive CD4+ T cells from blood. The source of these receptors is a man aged 18-30 years in good health. CDR3s include the opening cysteine and the closing phenylalanine or tryptophan. Each record gives: clone size, D gene, V gene, J gene, CDR3 protein, CDR3 DNA. D genes are given only for firm matches. Clone sizes are given selectively: once, few, many, or a class where the clone is expanded.

NA	NA	TRBV5-1	TRBJ2-5	CASSLVGAIRETQYF	TGCGCCAGCAGCTTGGTAGGGGCAATCCGAGAGACCCAGTACTTC
NA	TRBD2	TRBV6-5	TRBJ2-1	CASRTSSGTYNEQFF	TGTGCCAGCAGAACCTCTAGCGGGACATACAATGAGCAGTTCTTC
NA	NA	TRBV5-6	TRBJ2-1	CATQGGASSYNEQFF	TGTGCCACCCAGGGCGGGGCCAGCTCCTACAATGAGCAGTTCTTC
NA	NA	TRBV4-2	TRBJ1-4	CASSQEPHEKLFF	TGTGCCAGCAGCCAAGAACCCCATGAAAAACTGTTTTTT
few	TRBD1	TRBV5-5	TRBJ2-1	CASSYGQGYNEQFF	TGTGCCAGCAGCTACGGACAGGGGTACAATGAGCAGTTCTTC
NA	NA	TRBV7-2	TRBJ1-5	CASSFEGDQPQHF	TGTGCCAGCAGCTTTGAGGGGGATCAGCCCCAGCATTTT
few	NA	TRBV6-5	TRBJ1-3	CASRSMSSGNTIYF	TGTGCCAGCAGATCCATGAGCTCTGGAAACACCATATATTTT
few	NA	TRBV5-1	TRBJ2-7	CASSLDIGSAYEQYF	TGCGCCAGCAGCTTGGATATAGGGTCAGCCTACGAGCAGTACTTC
NA	NA	TRBV10-3	TRBJ1-1	CAISESKGKAFF	TGTGCCATCAGTGAGTCGAAGGGGAAAGCTTTCTTT
NA	TRBD1	TRBV18	TRBJ2-7	CASSGQGAYEQYF	TGTGCCAGCTCAGGACAGGGGGCGTACGAGCAGTACTTC
few	NA	TRBV7-2	TRBJ1-6	CASRGRVNSPLHF	TGTGCCAGCAGGGGCAGGGTCAATTCACCCCTCCACTTT
once	NA	TRBV9	TRBJ2-3	CASSGDSVSTDTQYF	TGTGCCAGCAGCGGAGACAGCGTCAGCACAGATACGCAGTATTTT
NA	NA	TRBV10-3	TRBJ2-7	CAISNRTEQYF	TGTGCCATCAGTAATCGGACAGAGCAGTACTTC
NA	NA	TRBV6-5	TRBJ2-1	CASSYAGSSYNEQFF	TGTGCCAGCAGTTACGCAGGGAGCTCCTACAATGAGCAGTTCTTC
NA	NA	TRBV5-1	TRBJ1-2	CASSLEVSRVGYGYTF	TGCGCCAGCAGCTTGGAGGTGTCCAGAGTGGGCTATGGCTACACCTTC
NA	TRBD1	TRBV28	TRBJ2-7	CASSFDRGPSYEQYF	TGTGCCAGCAGCTTCGACAGGGGGCCTTCCTACGAGCAGTACTTC
NA	NA	TRBV28	TRBJ2-1	CASSLGLTIEVSYNEQFF	TGTGCCAGCAGTTTGGGTCTCACAATAGAGGTATCCTACAATGAGCAGTTCTTC
NA	NA	TRBV6-4	TRBJ2-2	CASSDFLNTGELFF	TGTGCCAGCAGTGATTTCCTTAACACCGGGGAGCTGTTTTTT
few	NA	TRBV11-2	TRBJ2-5	CASSLVLETQYF	TGTGCCAGCAGCTTAGTACTGGAGACCCAGTACTTC
NA	TRBD2	TRBV10-3	TRBJ2-2	CAIGKGGTINTGELFF	TGTGCCATCGGAAAGGGCGGGACTATTAACACCGGGGAGCTGTTTTTT
few	NA	TRBV27	TRBJ2-1	CASSFGQRTLRNEQFF	TGTGCCAGCAGTTTCGGGCAGAGAACGTTAAGGAATGAGCAGTTCTTC
NA	NA	TRBV7-9	TRBJ1-1	CASSLQAEAFF	TGTGCCAGCAGCCTACAGGCAGAAGCTTTCTTT
NA	TRBD2	TRBV4-3	TRBJ2-4	CASSRTSGLADLAKNIQYF	TGCGCCAGCAGCCGGACCTCGGGACTAGCGGATCTAGCCAAAAACATTCAGTACTTC
few	NA	TRBV6-6	TRBJ2-1	CASSLRKNEQFF	TGTGCCAGCAGTTTACGGAAAAATGAGCAGTTCTTC
few	NA	TRBV9	TRBJ2-7	CASSVGLEYEQYF	TGTGCCAGCAGCGTAGGTCTAGAATACGAGCAGTACTTC
NA	TRBD1	TRBV9	TRBJ1-6	CASSMGQGKSNSPLHF	TGTGCCAGCAGCATGGGACAGGGAAAGAGTAATTCACCCCTCCACTTT
NA	NA	TRBV21-1	TRBJ2-7	CARPGTGENYEQYF	TGTGCCAGGCCCGGGACAGGGGAAAACTACGAGCAGTACTTC
NA	NA	TRBV5-6	TRBJ2-3	CASSFPGRTTDTQYF	TGTGCCAGCAGCTTTCCAGGCCGAACCACAGATACGCAGTATTTT
few	TRBD1	TRBV10-3	TRBJ2-3	CATHGQATDTQYF	TGTGCCACCCACGGACAGGCCACAGATACGCAGTATTTT
NA	TRBD2	TRBV28	TRBJ2-3	CASSSPASGSTDTQYF	TGTGCCAGCAGTTCTCCTGCTAGCGGGAGCACAGATACGCAGTATTTT
NA	TRBD2	TRBV9	TRBJ2-7	CASSAVGSGRTYEQYF	TGTGCCAGCAGCGCAGTGGGTAGCGGGAGAACCTACGAGCAGTACTTC
few	TRBD1	TRBV30	TRBJ2-3	CAWSVQGGADTQYF	TGTGCCTGGAGTGTACAGGGGGGCGCAGATACGCAGTATTTT
few	TRBD1	TRBV5-6	TRBJ2-1	CASSWTGAGSFF	TGTGCCAGCAGCTGGACAGGCGCTGGATCGTTCTTC
NA	NA	TRBV4-3	TRBJ2-1	CASSHGLRASIADNEQFF	TGCGCCAGCAGCCATGGACTTAGGGCCTCGATCGCCGACAATGAGCAGTTCTTC
NA	NA	TRBV20-1	TRBJ1-3	CSASGGRVYF	TGCAGTGCTAGTGGGGGGCGGGTATATTTT
NA	NA	TRBV27	TRBJ1-1	CASSLSPRGALTEAFF	TGTGCCAGCAGTTTGTCCCCCAGAGGGGCTCTCACTGAAGCTTTCTTT
few	TRBD1	TRBV27	TRBJ1-1	CASRTTRGLLGTEAFF	TGTGCCAGCAGAACGACTAGGGGGCTATTGGGGACTGAAGCTTTCTTT
NA	NA	TRBV9	TRBJ2-5	CASSVEGTRYQETQYF	TGTGCCAGCAGCGTAGAGGGAACGAGATACCAAGAGACCCAGTACTTC
few	NA	TRBV13	TRBJ2-3	CASSLVGFTDTQYF	TGTGCCAGCAGCTTAGTGGGGTTCACAGATACGCAGTATTTT
few	NA	TRBV28	TRBJ1-2	CASRPNYGYTF	TGTGCCAGCAGGCCTAACTATGGCTACACCTTC
few	NA	TRBV7-9	TRBJ1-1	CASSLGQGNEAFF	TGTGCCAGCAGCTTGGGGCAGGGGAATGAAGCTTTCTTT
NA	NA	TRBV5-4	TRBJ2-2	CASSKTANTGELFF	TGTGCCAGCAGCAAGACAGCGAACACCGGGGAGCTGTTTTTT
few	TRBD1	TRBV29-1	TRBJ1-2	CSGRTGGTYGYTF	TGCAGCGGCCGGACAGGGGGGACCTATGGCTACACCTTC
few	TRBD2	TRBV5-4	TRBJ2-3	CASSQVAGGLSDTQYF	TGCGCCAGCAGCCAAGTAGCGGGGGGTTTGTCAGATACGCAGTATTTT
few	NA	TRBV5-1	TRBJ1-4	CASSSLGEKLFF	TGCGCCAGCAGCTCCCTTGGCGAAAAACTGTTTTTT
NA	NA	TRBV20-1	TRBJ2-5	CSALKETQYF	TGCAGTGCTTTAAAAGAGACCCAGTACTTC
NA	TRBD1	TRBV4-1	TRBJ1-1	CASSPGVRDRVKAFF	TGCGCCAGCAGCCCCGGAGTAAGAGACAGGGTAAAAGCTTTCTTT